The 29 T cell receptor beta chains presented below share a single source sample, sequenced in a study of blood T cell repertoires in COVID-19. TCRdb keeps only in-frame clones here, not all; method: immunoSEQ multiplex PCR. The sample lists about 320,000 clones, about 91% occurring once. Specimen: peripheral blood. The receptors shown here come from a woman in her 30s with COVID-19, enrolled during active disease.

The chain recombines TRBV7-9 with TRBJ1-6; D is undetermined. Between the trimmed V and J ends, which lost 5 bases and 8 bases, there was a span of 13 bases. Looked up from germline, CDR1 is SEHNR and CDR2 is FQNEAQ (reference sequence). The CDR3 length is 14 residues. DNA of the CDR3: TGTGCCAGCAGCCCTGGAGGTATGGATTCACCCCTCCACTTT. Protein sequence: CASSPGGMDSPLHF.

This clone was seen once. The gene calls are TRBV7-9 and TRBJ2-1, with TRBD1 as a possible D gene (5 bases). The CDR3 sequence is 12 residues long. Germline V CDR1 and CDR2: SEHNR, FQNEAQ (reference sequence). The V end lost 2 bases, the J end lost 8 bases, and 7 bases lay between the germline ends. The CDR3 region is CASSLQGYEQFF. CDR3 nucleotide sequence: TGTGCCAGCAGCTTACAGGGCTATGAGCAGTTCTTC. The full variable domain, completed using reference TRBV7-9 and TRBJ2-1, is DTGVSQNPRHKITKRGQNVTFRCDPISEHNRLYWYRQTLGQGPEFLTYFQNEAQLEKSRLLSDRFSAERPKGSFSTLEIQRTEQGDSAMYLCASSLQGYEQFFGPGTRLTVL.

The rearrangement links TRBV7-2 to TRBJ2-3, with D perhaps matching TRBD2 (6 bases). The V end lost 5 bases, the J end lost 3 bases, and 12 bases lay between the germline ends. Germline assignment: CDR1 SGHTA and CDR2 FQGNSA. The CDR3 extends over 14 amino acids. The CDR3 here is CASSPGRGTDTQYF. The CDR3 DNA reads TGTGCCAGCAGCCCCGGTCGGGGGACAGATACGCAGTATTTT.

V is TRBV4-2 and J is TRBJ1-2; TRBD1 aligns across 9 bases. V lost 3 bases, J lost 1 base, and 9 bases stayed unmatched. Germline V lookup: CDR1 LGHNA, CDR2 YNFKEQ. The CDR3 totals 17 residues. The CDR3 DNA follows: TGTGCCAGCAGCCATCCGGGACAGGGAACGTTTAACTATGGCTACACCTTC. Its protein product is CASSHPGQGTFNYGYTF.

This clone was seen a single time. This sequence joins TRBV6-1 and TRBJ1-2; D is ambiguous. V lost 2 bases to trimming and J lost 10 bases, with 14 bases between them. Germline V gene data show CDR1 as MNHNS and CDR2 as SASEGT. The CDR3 is made up of 13 amino acids. The CDR3, as DNA: TGTGCCAGCAGTGAATCAGGCTGGCTGGACTACACCTTC. Its protein product is CASSESGWLDYTF.

The V and J genes are TRBV6-1 and TRBJ1-2, with D maybe TRBD1 (6 bases). V gave up 5 bases and J gave up 4 bases, with 17 bases separating them. Germline lookup yields CDR1 MNHNS and CDR2 SASEGT. There are 15 residues in the CDR3. CDR3 region: CASSQPLTGTYGYTF. The CDR3 bases are TGTGCCAGCAGTCAGCCACTCACAGGGACCTATGGCTACACCTTC.

V gene TRBV5-6 combines with J gene TRBJ2-3; no firm D call. The CDR3 is 18 residues long. CDR1 and CDR2 (germline): SGHDT, YYEEEE. The V and J ends lost 6 bases and 0 bases respectively, with 23 bases between them. CDR3 residues: CASNIISVRQISTDTQYF. CDR3 nucleotides: TGTGCCAGCAATATAATCTCCGTTCGACAAATCAGCACAGATACGCAGTATTTT.

The chain combines TRBV19 with TRBJ2-2; unclear D gene. The germline gives CDR1 LNHDA, CDR2 SQIVND (reference sequence). V was shortened by 1 base and J by 4 bases, with 7 bases between the two germline ends. The CDR3 has 14 residues. Here the CDR3 DNA reads TGTGCCAGTAGTATAGCCGGCGGCACCGGGGAGCTGTTTTTT. This codes for CASSIAGGTGELFF.

The V call is TRBV13, the J call TRBJ1-2; D gene unclear. The CDR3 spans 13 residues. The germline V gene encodes CDR1 PRHDT and CDR2 FYEKMQ (reference sequence). Trimming took off 3 bases at V and 7 bases at J, with 12 bases between the two ends. CDR3 DNA: TGTGCCAGCAGCTTCTCTGGGAGTCTTGGCTACACCTTC. This codes for CASSFSGSLGYTF.

DNA of the CDR3: TGTGCCAGCAGCGACCCCAGAGGCTACGAGCAGTACGTC. Translating it yields CASSDPRGYEQYV. The chain has TRBV21-1 and TRBJ2-7; the table's D call, TRBD2, was not checked against the DNA. TRBV21-1 is noted as a pseudogene. This CDR3 has 13 residues.

V usage is TRBV11-3 and J usage is TRBJ2-2, with a weak D call TRBD2 (5 bases). The CDR3 totals 17 residues. V lost 3 bases, J lost 4 bases, and 18 bases lay in between. Germline-derived CDR1 and CDR2 are SGHNT and YENEEA. Here the CDR3 reads CASSLYGGATATGELFF. CDR3 nucleotide sequence: TGTGCCAGCAGCTTGTACGGAGGAGCAACCGCCACCGGGGAGCTGTTTTTT.

The rearrangement joins TRBV5-5 to TRBJ1-1; 8 bases line up with TRBD1. V lost 4 bases and J lost 5; bases outside the gene matches: 7. This CDR3 contains 14 residues. The germline CDR1 and CDR2 sequences are SGHKS and YYEKEE (reference sequence). CDR3 in amino acids: CASSGQGGGTEAFF. The CDR3 nucleotides are TGTGCCAGCAGCGGACAGGGAGGGGGGACTGAAGCTTTCTTT. Supplemented by reference TRBV5-5 and TRBJ1-1, the full variable domain reads DAGVTQSPTHLIKTRGQQVTLRCSPISGHKSVSWYQQVLGQGPQFIFQYYEKEERGRGNFPDRFSARQFPNYSSELNVNALLLGDSALYLCASSGQGGGTEAFFGQGTRLTVV.

This chain connects TRBV19 to TRBJ1-3, with D possibly being TRBD1 (6 bases). This CDR3 has 17 residues. Germline V lookup: CDR1 LNHDA, CDR2 SQIVND (reference sequence). The V end lost 4 bases, the J end lost 0 bases, and 16 bases lay between the germline ends. DNA of the CDR3: TGTGCCAGTAGTAGACCCGGACAGTCAAACTCTGGAAACACCATATATTTT. It yields the protein CASSRPGQSNSGNTIYF.

This chain links TRBV3-1 (or the pseudogene TRBV3-2) with TRBJ2-2, with D perhaps TRBD2 (5 bases). V lost 0 bases and J lost 6, with 11 bases in between. Looked up from germline, CDR1 is LGHDT and CDR2 is YNNKEL (reference sequence). The CDR3 is made up of 15 amino acids. CDR3 sequence (DNA): TGTGCCAGCAGCCAAGATTTCGGAGGACCCGGGGAGCTGTTTTTT. Its protein is CASSQDFGGPGELFF.

The J gene is TRBJ1-5, the V gene TRBV3-1 (or the pseudogene TRBV3-2), with a weak D call TRBD1 (5 bases). V gave up 4 bases and J gave up 2 bases, with 9 bases separating them. Germline V gene lookup returns CDR1 LGHDT and CDR2 YNNKEL (reference sequence). There are 14 residues in the CDR3. The CDR3 is CASSRGGGNQPQHF. In nucleotides, the CDR3 is TGTGCCAGCAGCCGGGGAGGGGGCAATCAGCCCCAGCATTTT.

The chain combines TRBV18 with TRBJ1-1; D perhaps matches TRBD1 (5 bases). The CDR3 has 13 amino acids. Trimming removed 2 bases from V and 5 bases from J, with 9 bases in between. Germline V gene data show CDR1 as KGHSH and CDR2 as LQKENI. The CDR3 is CASSPGGRTEAFF. CDR3 sequence (DNA): TGTGCCAGCTCACCAGGGGGGAGAACTGAAGCTTTCTTT.

The rearrangement uses TRBV7-2 and TRBJ2-5, with D possibly TRBD1 on 5 matching bases. CDR3 size: 11 residues. The V end was cut by 1 base, the J end by 11 bases, with 8 bases between. CDR1 is SGHTA, CDR2 FQGNSA, per germline. The CDR3 region has the DNA TGTGCCAGCAGCTTAGAGGGGAATCAGTACTTC. It encodes CASSLEGNQYF.

This clone appeared a few times. The V gene is TRBV5-1, the J gene TRBJ2-2, with 7 bases matching TRBD2. The J segment lost 1 base and the V segment lost 0 bases, leaving 9 bases of the junction unmatched. This CDR3 contains 18 residues. Germline V lookup: CDR1 SGHRS, CDR2 YFSETQ. CDR3 loop: CASSLAPRVAGNTGELFF. The CDR3 DNA reads TGCGCCAGCAGCTTGGCCCCGAGGGTAGCGGGGAACACCGGGGAGCTGTTTTTT.

As concerns this clone: Other nucleotide sequences in the sample specify the same CDR3. The chain recombines TRBV28 with TRBJ1-1, with D unclear. The germline V gene encodes CDR1 MDHEN and CDR2 SYDVKM. Trimming cost V 0 bases and J 5 bases, with 4 bases left between them. This CDR3 region has 12 residues. The CDR3 here is CASSLWRTEAFF. The CDR3 DNA is TGTGCCAGCAGTTTATGGAGGACTGAAGCTTTCTTT.

This CDR3 is CAWSEAEGEKLFF. Here the CDR3 DNA reads TGTGCCTGGAGTGAGGCGGAGGGGGAAAAACTGTTTTTT. The chain has TRBV30 and TRBJ1-4; D is perhaps TRBD1 (5 bases). CDR3 length: 13 amino acids. The germline V gene has CDR1 GTSNPN and CDR2 SVGIG (reference sequence). Trimming pared 1 base from V and 8 bases from J, leaving 11 bases between.

V and J are TRBV28 and TRBJ1-2; TRBD1 might be the D (6 bases). Trimming cost V 6 bases and J 3 bases, with 14 bases left between them. This CDR3 has 14 residues. Germline V gives CDR1 MDHEN, CDR2 SYDVKM. The CDR3 region is CASSPDRSHYGYTF. CDR3 sequence (DNA): TGTGCCAGCAGCCCGGACAGATCTCACTATGGCTACACCTTC.

The J gene is TRBJ1-1, the V gene TRBV18, with D unresolved. Trimming stripped 4 bases from V and 4 bases from J, with 10 bases between. The CDR3 contains 13 residues. Germline V gene lookup returns CDR1 KGHSH and CDR2 LQKENI. DNA for the CDR3: TGTGCCAGCTCACTCTCAGCGAGCACTGAAGCTTTCTTT. As protein: CASSLSASTEAFF.

This CDR3 is CASSYQGADTQYF. The CDR3 DNA reads TGTGCCAGCAGTTATCAGGGTGCAGATACGCAGTATTTT. V gene TRBV27 combines with J gene TRBJ2-3; tentatively, D is TRBD1 (5 bases). The V and J ends lost 4 bases and 4 bases respectively, with 9 bases between them. Germline assignment: CDR1 MNHEY and CDR2 SMNVEV (reference sequence). The CDR3 consists of 13 residues.

The rearrangement joins TRBV24-1 to TRBJ2-1; 9 bases are shared with TRBD2. CDR1 KGHDR and CDR2 SFDVKD come from the germline V gene. The V gene end was trimmed by 9 bases and the J gene end by 5 bases; junction bases not matched to a gene: 13. The CDR3 loop spans 16 amino acids. The CDR3 DNA reads as TGTGCCACCGGACTAACTGGGACTAGCAAACACAATGAGCAGTTCTTC. Encoded protein: CATGLTGTSKHNEQFF.

This clone was seen a handful of times. Here the CDR3 reads CASFGASYGYTF. CDR3 bases: TGTGCCAGCTTTGGGGCTAGCTATGGCTACACCTTC. The chain employs TRBV3-1 (or the pseudogene TRBV3-2) and TRBJ1-2, with D possibly being TRBD1 (5 bases). CDR3 length: 12 amino acids. Trimming shortened V by 8 bases and J by 4 bases, and 11 bases separated the two germline ends. Germline V CDR1 and CDR2: LGHDT, YNNKEL (reference sequence).

This chain links TRBV6-6 with TRBJ1-5; D gene uncertain. The CDR3 contains 16 residues. Trimming took 1 base from V and 2 from J, leaving 12 bases between them. Germline CDR1 is MNHNY and CDR2 is SVGAGI (reference sequence). The CDR3 loop is CASSYLLGEGNQPQHF. The DNA for the CDR3 is TGTGCCAGCAGTTACTTGCTCGGCGAGGGCAATCAGCCCCAGCATTTT.

The chain has TRBV6-2 or TRBV6-3 and TRBJ2-3; 10 bases align to TRBD2. V was pared by 2 bases and J by 3 bases, with 2 bases of the junction left unmatched. The CDR3 covers 15 residues. Germline V gene lookup returns CDR1 MNHEY and CDR2 SVGEGT. This CDR3 reads CASSYLAGDTDTQYF. The CDR3 region has the DNA TGTGCCAGCAGTTACCTAGCGGGGGATACAGATACGCAGTATTTT.

The V gene is TRBV6-5, the J gene TRBJ2-7, with D unclear. This CDR3 has 11 amino acids. The V and J ends lost 0 bases and 9 bases respectively, with 6 bases between them. The germline CDR1 and CDR2 sequences are MNHEY and SVGAGI. The CDR3 DNA reads as TGTGCCAGCAGTTACTCCGAGGCGCAGTACTTC. It encodes CASSYSEAQYF.

The chain links TRBV6-4 to TRBJ2-2; no definite D call. V lost 2 bases and J 5 bases, leaving 6 bases between the germline ends. Germline lookup yields CDR1 MRHNA and CDR2 SNTAGT. CDR3 size: 13 residues. The CDR3 sequence is CASSDLTTGELFF. The CDR3 coding sequence is TGTGCCAGCAGTGACCTCACTACCGGGGAGCTGTTTTTT.